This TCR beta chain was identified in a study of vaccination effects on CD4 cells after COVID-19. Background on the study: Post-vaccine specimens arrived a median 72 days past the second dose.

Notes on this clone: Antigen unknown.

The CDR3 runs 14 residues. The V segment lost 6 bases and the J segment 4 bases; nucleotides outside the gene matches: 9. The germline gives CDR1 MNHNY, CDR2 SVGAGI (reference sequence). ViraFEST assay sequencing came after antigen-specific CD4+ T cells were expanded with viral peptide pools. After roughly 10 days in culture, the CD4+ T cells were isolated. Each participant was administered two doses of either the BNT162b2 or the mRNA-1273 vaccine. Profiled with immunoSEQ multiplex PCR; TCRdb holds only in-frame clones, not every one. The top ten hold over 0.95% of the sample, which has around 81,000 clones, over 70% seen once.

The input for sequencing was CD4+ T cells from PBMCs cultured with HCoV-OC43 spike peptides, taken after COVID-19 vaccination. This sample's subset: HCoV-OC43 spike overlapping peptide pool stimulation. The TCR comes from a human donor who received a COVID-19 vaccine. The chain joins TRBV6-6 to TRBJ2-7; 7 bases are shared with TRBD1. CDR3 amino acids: CASSITGELYEQYV. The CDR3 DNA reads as TGTGCCAGCAGCATTACAGGGGAACTATACGAGCAGTACGTC.